The next 23 T cell receptor beta chains were all read from a single sample in a study of T cell responses to AZD1222 COVID-19 vaccine (dated by TCRdb to the early 2020s). The library was produced with the immunoSEQ multiplex PCR assay. TCRdb's version of the immuneACCESS table is confined to in-frame rearrangements and falls short of the full clone set. An unresolved V gene accounts for under half of the shortfall where checked; the remainder is of unknown origin. Within this sample are about 160,000 clones, with 80% to 95% of them counted one time only. Together, the top ten hold 4.4% of the sample. The time point label, as the study defines it: baseline before first vaccination. The sample was peripheral blood, taken on day 0 of AZD1222 vaccination. The receptors shown here come from an adult in good health.

This chain connects TRBV30 to TRBJ1-4; no reliable D call. V lost 0 bases to trimming and J lost 7 bases, with 3 bases between them. CDR1 and CDR2 (germline): GTSNPN, SVGIG (reference sequence). The CDR3 runs to 11 residues. CDR3 coding DNA: TGTGCCTGGAGTGTCGGTGAAAAACTGTTTTTT. It encodes CAWSVGEKLFF.

This chain connects TRBV9 to TRBJ2-1, with TRBD2 matching over 7 bases. The germline V gene encodes CDR1 SGDLS and CDR2 YYNGEE. Unmatched junction bases numbered 12, after V lost 0 bases and J lost 3 bases. CDR3 length: 18 amino acids. CDR3 loop: CASSVGWAGVSFYNEQFF. CDR3 DNA sequence: TGTGCCAGCAGCGTAGGTTGGGCGGGAGTCTCTTTCTACAATGAGCAGTTCTTC.

This clone was seen only once. This chain connects TRBV6-5 to TRBJ2-7; maybe TRBD1 (5 bases). The CDR3 has 11 amino acids. Germline assignment: CDR1 MNHEY and CDR2 SVGAGI. Trimming removed 4 bases at V and 9 bases at J, with 10 bases between. The CDR3 bases are TGTGCCAGCAGTTCCCGGACAAGGCAGTACTTC. This translates into CASSSRTRQYF.

The chain recombines TRBV28 with TRBJ1-6; TRBD1 matches at 8 bases. The trim removed 6 bases at V and 9 bases at J, leaving 7 bases unmatched. Per the germline V gene, CDR1 is MDHEN and CDR2 is SYDVKM. The CDR3 has 14 residues. The CDR3 sequence: CASSPGQVFSPLHF. In DNA, the CDR3 is TGTGCCAGCAGCCCGGGACAGGTCTTTTCACCCCTCCACTTT.

The chain employs TRBV5-1 and TRBJ2-3, with 10 bases lining up with TRBD1. Germline V gene data show CDR1 as SGHRS and CDR2 as YFSETQ. The CDR3 totals 16 residues. V was pared by 4 bases and J by 1 base, with 6 bases of the junction left unmatched. The CDR3 nucleotides are TGCGCCAGCAGCAAGGGACAGGGGCGTGGCACAGATACGCAGTATTTT. Its protein is CASSKGQGRGTDTQYF.

This chain connects TRBV7-9 to TRBJ2-1; a possible D gene is TRBD1 (5 bases). This CDR3 spans 15 amino acids. Germline lookup yields CDR1 SEHNR and CDR2 FQNEAQ (reference sequence). The V gene lost 5 bases and the J gene lost 7 bases, with 18 bases spanning the gap. CDR3 in amino acids: CASSPQGVGKNEQFF. For the CDR3, the DNA is TGTGCCAGCAGCCCGCAGGGTGTGGGGAAAAATGAGCAGTTCTTC.

V gene TRBV2 combines with J gene TRBJ2-7; D possibly corresponds to TRBD2 (6 bases). Trimming left V 5 bases short and J 5 bases short, with 16 bases between. The germline V gene has CDR1 SNHLY and CDR2 FYNNEI. The CDR3 is 14 residues long. The chain's CDR3 is CASSRDFGAHEQYF. CDR3 in DNA: TGTGCCAGCAGTAGGGACTTCGGAGCCCACGAGCAGTACTTC.

The gene calls are TRBV30 and TRBJ2-2; TRBD2 aligns across 12 bases. This CDR3 region has 15 residues. The germline CDR1 and CDR2 sequences are GTSNPN and SVGIG (reference sequence). Germline trimming cut 7 bases from V and 4 bases from J; bases unmatched to any gene: 7. The CDR3 spells CALTTSGSLTGELFF. The CDR3 DNA is TGTGCCTTGACGACTAGCGGGAGCCTCACCGGGGAGCTGTTTTTT. The full variable domain, with the rest looked up from reference TRBV30 and TRBJ2-2, is SQTIHQWPATLVQPVGSPLSLECTVEGTSNPNLYWYRQAAGRGLQLLFYSVGIGQISSEVPQNLSASRPQDRQFILSSKKLLLSDSGFYLCALTTSGSLTGELFFGEGSRLTVL.

The chain couples TRBV10-1 to TRBJ2-7; a weak D match, TRBD1 (7 bases). This CDR3 comprises 17 residues. Trimming removed 3 bases at V and 2 bases at J, with 20 bases between. Per germline, CDR1 WNHNN and CDR2 SYGVQD (reference sequence). The CDR3 sequence: CASSDQYLRGRPYEQYF. The CDR3 DNA sequence: TGCGCCAGCAGTGACCAATATCTCAGGGGGAGGCCCTACGAGCAGTACTTC.

This chain uses TRBV5-1 with TRBJ1-1; tentatively, D is TRBD1 (5 bases). The CDR3 extends over 15 amino acids. Germline-derived CDR1 and CDR2 are SGHRS and YFSETQ. Trimming pared 0 bases from V and 9 bases from J, leaving 18 bases between. The CDR3 coding sequence is TGCGCCAGCAGCTTGGCCGGGACGAAGGATCGTAAAGCTTTCTTT. Amino acid sequence: CASSLAGTKDRKAFF.

This chain joins TRBV28 and TRBJ2-7; D call uncertain. V was pared by 4 bases and J by 11 bases, with 12 bases between. CDR3 length: 11 residues. Germline CDR1 MDHEN, CDR2 SYDVKM. CDR3 nucleotides: TGTGCCAGCAGTTCCCTGACGGCCGAGTACTTC. This gives the protein CASSSLTAEYF.

The V and J genes are TRBV30 and TRBJ1-3, with unresolved D. The V gene's germline CDR1 is GTSNPN and CDR2 SVGIG (reference sequence). V dropped 2 bases and J dropped 0 bases, with 11 bases sitting between them. The CDR3 runs to 15 residues. The CDR3 region is CAWSTTHASGNTIYF. CDR3 nucleotide sequence: TGTGCCTGGAGTACTACGCACGCCTCTGGAAACACCATATATTTT.

The chain couples TRBV7-2 to TRBJ2-2, with 9 positions matching TRBD1. The CDR3 length is 16 residues. The germline V gene encodes CDR1 SGHTA and CDR2 FQGNSA. V lost 8 bases to trimming and J lost 4 bases; unmatched junction nucleotides: 11. Written as DNA, the CDR3 is TGTGCCAGCGGGCCGCCCGGGACAGGGTCCACCGGGGAGCTGTTTTTT. Its translation is CASGPPGTGSTGELFF.

The CDR3 nucleotides are TGTGCCAGCAGCCTCTACCCCCTCGACAATGAGCAGTTCTTC. Amino acid sequence: CASSLYPLDNEQFF. The chain uses TRBV11-2 and TRBJ2-1; D gene ambiguous. Trimming shortened V by 5 bases and J by 5 bases, and 13 bases separated the two germline ends. The germline V gene has CDR1 SGHAT and CDR2 FQNNGV. This CDR3 is 14 amino acids long.

The J gene is TRBJ2-2, the V gene TRBV29-1; 7 bases fit TRBD1. Trimming took 6 bases from V and 4 from J; bases not matched to a gene: 8. Germline CDR1 is SQVTM and CDR2 is ANQGSEA. The CDR3 totals 14 residues. The CDR3 DNA follows: TGCAGCGTCAGTGACAGGGTGTCCACCGGGGAGCTGTTTTTT. Amino acids: CSVSDRVSTGELFF.

This sequence joins TRBV9 and TRBJ2-1, with a possible D match to TRBD2 (5 bases). V dropped 0 bases and J dropped 4 bases, with 8 bases sitting between them. CDR1 SGDLS and CDR2 YYNGEE come from the germline V gene. This CDR3 has 14 residues. The CDR3 sequence: CASSVDSGYNEQFF. CDR3 sequence (DNA): TGTGCCAGCAGCGTAGATTCGGGGTACAATGAGCAGTTCTTC.

The gene calls are TRBV28 and TRBJ2-7; maybe TRBD2 (6 bases). Germline assignment: CDR1 MDHEN and CDR2 SYDVKM. V was cut by 5 bases and J by 1 base, with 18 bases left in between. This CDR3 has 16 amino acids. The CDR3 is CASSPLDGSLSYEQYF. Here the CDR3 DNA reads TGTGCCAGCAGTCCCTTGGACGGGAGCCTATCCTACGAGCAGTACTTC.

This chain uses TRBV19 with TRBJ1-1; 9 nucleotides match TRBD1. The CDR3 runs 16 residues. CDR1 is LNHDA, CDR2 SQIVND, per germline (reference sequence). The V gene end was trimmed by 8 bases and the J gene end by 1 base; junction bases not matched to a gene: 11. CDR3 bases: TGTGCCAGTGCTGTGGGACAGGGTGTTGCGAACACTGAAGCTTTCTTT. This gives the protein CASAVGQGVANTEAFF. Filled out from reference TRBV19 and TRBJ1-1, the complete variable domain reads DGGITQSPKYLFRKEGQNVTLSCEQNLNHDAMYWYRQDPGQGLRLIYYSQIVNDFQKGDIAEGYSVSREKKESFPLTVTSAQKNPTAFYLCASAVGQGVANTEAFFGQGTRLTVV.

This clone showed up just a few times. This rearrangement joins TRBV5-4 to TRBJ1-1, with D possibly being TRBD1 (6 bases). Germline V gives CDR1 SGHNT, CDR2 YYREEE (reference sequence). V lost 0 bases and J lost 4, with 16 bases in between. The CDR3 has 16 residues. The chain's CDR3 is CASSLGGLTGSTEAFF. CDR3 sequence (DNA): TGTGCCAGCAGCTTGGGGGGACTCACAGGGAGCACTGAAGCTTTCTTT.

This clone was detected only a few times. CDR3 in DNA: TGTGCCAGCAGGCGGGGCGGGAGGGCCTACGAGCAGTACTTC. Protein sequence: CASRRGGRAYEQYF. The chain carries TRBV14 and TRBJ2-7; 9 bases are shared with TRBD2. There are 14 residues in the CDR3. In germline, CDR1 is SGHDN, CDR2 FVKESK. Trimming took 6 bases from V and 2 from J; bases not matched to a gene: 5.

This clone has only one observation. The chain is built from TRBV24-1 and TRBJ2-2; 12 bases are a match to TRBD2. The CDR3 sequence is 17 residues long. Looked up from germline, CDR1 is KGHDR and CDR2 is SFDVKD. V shed 9 bases and J 2 bases; nucleotides not matched to a gene: 9. CDR3 sequence (DNA): TGTGCCACCCCACGGACTAGCGGGACTTATAACACCGGGGAGCTGTTTTTT. Protein sequence: CATPRTSGTYNTGELFF.

This chain connects TRBV3-1 (or the pseudogene TRBV3-2) to TRBJ1-6, with TRBD1 matching 7 bases. V dropped 5 bases and J dropped 8; count of bases not matched to a gene: 6. The CDR3 sequence is 14 residues long. The germline V gene has CDR1 LGHDT and CDR2 YNNKEL (reference sequence). The CDR3 DNA sequence: TGTGCCAGCAGCGTCCGGCAGGGGGATTCACCCCTCCACTTT. Translated, it gives CASSVRQGDSPLHF.

The genes are TRBV6-5 and TRBJ1-5, with TRBD1 matching 9 bases. Trimming cost V 5 bases and J 4 bases; bases outside gene matches: 3. This CDR3 has 14 residues. Germline V gene lookup returns CDR1 MNHEY and CDR2 SVGAGI. The CDR3 DNA reads TGTGCCAGCAGTCCGGGACAGGGAAATCAGCCCCAGCATTTT. It is translated as CASSPGQGNQPQHF.